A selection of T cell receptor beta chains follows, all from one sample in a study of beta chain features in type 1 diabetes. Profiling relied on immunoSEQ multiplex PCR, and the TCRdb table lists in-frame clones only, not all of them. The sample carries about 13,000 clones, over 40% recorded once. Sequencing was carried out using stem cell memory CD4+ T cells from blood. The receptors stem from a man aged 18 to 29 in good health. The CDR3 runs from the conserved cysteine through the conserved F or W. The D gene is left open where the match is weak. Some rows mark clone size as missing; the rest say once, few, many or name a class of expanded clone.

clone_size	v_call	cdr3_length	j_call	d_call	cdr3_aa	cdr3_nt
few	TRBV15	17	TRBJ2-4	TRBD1	CATTPGQGSTAKNIQYF	TGTGCCACCACCCCGGGACAGGGATCTACAGCCAAAAACATTCAGTACTTC
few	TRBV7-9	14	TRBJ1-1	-	CASSLQDIRTEAFF	TGTGCCAGCAGCTTACAGGACATCAGGACTGAAGCTTTCTTT
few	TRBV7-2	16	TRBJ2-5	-	CASSFKSGGFGETQYF	TGTGCCAGCAGCTTTAAGTCGGGGGGCTTCGGGGAGACCCAGTACTTC
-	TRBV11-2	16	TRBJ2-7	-	CASSLGLSRGVLEQYF	TGTGCCAGCAGCTTAGGACTCTCCAGGGGGGTTCTCGAGCAGTACTTC
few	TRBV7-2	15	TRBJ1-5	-	CASSPQGHSNQPQHF	TGTGCCAGCAGCCCACAGGGCCATAGCAATCAGCCCCAGCATTTT
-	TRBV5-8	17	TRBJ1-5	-	CASSSRQNLNSNQPQHF	TGTGCCAGCAGCTCTAGACAGAATTTGAATAGCAATCAGCCCCAGCATTTT
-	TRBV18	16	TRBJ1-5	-	CASSPPSGQSNQPQHF	TGTGCCAGCTCACCACCTTCTGGACAGAGCAATCAGCCCCAGCATTTT
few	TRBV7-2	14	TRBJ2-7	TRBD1	CASSSTGGKYEQYF	TGTGCCAGCAGCTCCACAGGGGGCAAGTACGAGCAGTACTTC
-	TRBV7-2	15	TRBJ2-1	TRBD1	CASSRGQPIYNEQFF	TGTGCCAGCAGCAGGGGACAGCCAATTTACAATGAGCAGTTCTTC
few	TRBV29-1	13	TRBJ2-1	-	CSGLGYQGNEQFF	TGCAGCGGCCTCGGGTACCAAGGCAATGAGCAGTTCTTC
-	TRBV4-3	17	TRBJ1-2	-	CASSHHFKRDTTPGYTF	TGCGCCAGCAGCCATCACTTTAAACGGGACACGACGCCTGGCTACACCTTC
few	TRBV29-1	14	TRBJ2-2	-	CSAGSGGWTGELFF	TGCAGCGCGGGGTCGGGGGGCTGGACCGGGGAGCTGTTTTTT
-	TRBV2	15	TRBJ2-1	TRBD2	CASSELAGAYNEQFF	TGTGCCAGCAGCGAACTAGCGGGGGCCTACAATGAGCAGTTCTTC
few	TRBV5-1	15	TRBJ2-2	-	CASSWDTINTGELFF	TGCGCCAGCAGCTGGGACACAATAAACACCGGGGAGCTGTTTTTT
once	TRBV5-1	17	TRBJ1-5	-	CASSLAPGGGSNQPQHF	TGCGCCAGCAGCTTGGCTCCGGGGGGCGGCAGCAATCAGCCCCAGCATTTT
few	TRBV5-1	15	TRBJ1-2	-	CASSLATGSNYGYTF	TGCGCCAGCAGCCTCGCAACAGGCAGTAACTATGGCTACACCTTC
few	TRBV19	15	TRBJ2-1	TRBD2	CASTILAGGPNEQFF	TGTGCCAGTACCATACTAGCGGGGGGGCCCAATGAGCAGTTCTTC